This T cell receptor beta chain comes out of a study of OX40 agonist ivuxolimab in advanced cancers. TCRdb keeps only in-frame clones here, not all; method: immunoSEQ multiplex PCR. The sample carries 55,000 to 90,000 clones, around nine tenths recorded once. This CDR3 is built from 15 residues. The germline V gene encodes CDR1 MNHEY and CDR2 SMNVEV (reference sequence). Trimming shortened V by 2 bases and J by 1 base, and 11 bases separated the two germline ends. The chain employs TRBV27 and TRBJ1-2, with D perhaps matching TRBD1 (6 bases). This sample comprised CD4+ or CD8+ T cells sorted from blood, obtained in a trial of the OX40 agonist ivuxolimab. This receptor was obtained from an adult with an advanced solid tumor such as melanoma, head and neck, liver or kidney cancer. This CDR3 is CASSLVGARNYGYTF. The CDR3 DNA is TGTGCCAGCAGTTTAGTGGGGGCGCGTAACTATGGCTACACCTTC.